These T cell receptor beta chains were read from a single sample in a study of blood T cell repertoires in COVID-19. Using immunoSEQ multiplex PCR, the repertoire was profiled, and TCRdb retains in-frame clones only, with some absent. The sample has about 300,000 clones, more than 75% seen once. Specimen: peripheral blood. These receptors all come from a man aged 65 to 85 with acute or convalescent COVID-19. CDR3s include the opening cysteine and the closing phenylalanine or tryptophan. Each record gives: D gene, clone size, V gene, J gene, CDR3 protein, CDR3 DNA. A D gene is named only where the DNA matches it firmly. Part of the rows lack a size; the others show once, few, many or a class for expanded clones.

NA	NA	TRBV6-5	TRBJ1-2	CASSNYQGYGYTF	TGTGCCAGCAGCAACTACCAGGGATATGGCTACACCTTC
NA	once	TRBV4-1	TRBJ1-5	CASSQEAGNQPQHF	TGCGCCAGCAGCCAAGAGGCGGGGAATCAGCCCCAGCATTTT
NA	NA	TRBV5-5	TRBJ1-1	CASSLEQGRYTEAFF	TGTGCCAGCAGCTTGGAGCAGGGGAGATACACTGAAGCTTTCTTT
NA	NA	TRBV7-2	TRBJ2-7	CASSSRDTYEQYF	TGTGCCAGCAGCTCACGGGACACCTACGAGCAGTACTTC
NA	NA	TRBV10-2	TRBJ2-5	CASKLAGEETQYF	TGCGCCAGCAAGCTCGCCGGGGAGGAGACCCAGTACTTC
NA	NA	TRBV19	TRBJ2-3	CASSRDLDTQYF	TGTGCCAGTAGTCGGGACTTAGATACGCAGTATTTT
TRBD1	NA	TRBV3-1/TRBV3-2	TRBJ1-1	CASSQGWTGAIAFF	TGTGCCAGCAGCCAAGGTTGGACAGGGGCGATAGCTTTCTTT
NA	NA	TRBV1	TRBJ1-3	CTSSQGTGYYGNTIYF	TGCACCAGCAGCCAAGGGACAGGTTATTATGGAAACACCATATATTTT
TRBD1	NA	TRBV27	TRBJ1-5	CASSLEGAANQPQHF	TGTGCCAGCAGTTTAGAGGGGGCGGCTAATCAGCCCCAGCATTTT
TRBD2	NA	TRBV4-3	TRBJ2-1	CASSQQLAGYNEQFF	TGCGCCAGCAGCCAACAGCTAGCGGGCTACAATGAGCAGTTCTTC
NA	few	TRBV30	TRBJ2-5	CAWNRQGVKETQYF	TGTGCCTGGAATAGGCAGGGCGTAAAAGAGACCCAGTACTTC
NA	NA	TRBV6-6	TRBJ1-5	CASADYSNQPQHF	TGTGCCAGCGCAGACTATAGCAATCAGCCCCAGCATTTT
TRBD1	NA	TRBV18	TRBJ1-1	CASSPSQGARGNTEAFF	TGTGCCAGCTCACCTTCACAGGGGGCACGGGGGAACACTGAAGCTTTCTTT
NA	NA	TRBV6-5	TRBJ2-2	CASSLQGTTGELFF	TGTGCCAGCAGCTTACAGGGCACCACCGGGGAGCTGTTTTTT
TRBD2	NA	TRBV6-5	TRBJ2-3	CASSWTSGTGPDTQYF	TGTGCCAGCAGTTGGACTAGCGGGACGGGCCCAGATACGCAGTATTTT
NA	once	TRBV9	TRBJ2-7	CASSSGLRTYEQYF	TGTGCCAGCAGCTCCGGTCTGAGGACTTACGAGCAGTACTTC
NA	NA	TRBV7-9	TRBJ1-4	CASGSSLNEKLFF	TGTGCCAGCGGGAGCAGCCTTAATGAAAAACTGTTTTTT
TRBD2	NA	TRBV7-3	TRBJ2-3	CASSAGLAMADTQYF	TGTGCCAGCAGCGCGGGACTAGCGATGGCAGATACGCAGTATTTT
NA	NA	TRBV29-1	TRBJ1-2	CSVGGRTENYGYTF	TGCAGCGTTGGGGGGCGGACAGAAAACTATGGCTACACCTTC
NA	NA	TRBV5-6	TRBJ1-1	CASSPQEAFF	TGTGCCAGCAGCCCTCAGGAAGCTTTCTTT
NA	NA	TRBV2	TRBJ1-3	CASSDARGGNTIYF	TGTGCCAGCAGTGACGCCAGGGGCGGAAACACCATATATTTT
NA	NA	TRBV28	TRBJ1-2	CATPLGNYGYTF	TGTGCCACCCCGTTGGGCAACTATGGCTACACCTTC
NA	NA	TRBV19	TRBJ1-5	CATRQVYNQPQHF	TGTGCCACTCGACAGGTTTACAATCAGCCCCAGCATTTT
NA	NA	TRBV7-2	TRBJ2-3	CASSSRGARTDTQYF	TGTGCCAGCAGCAGCCGGGGGGCCCGCACAGATACGCAGTATTTT
NA	NA	TRBV29-1	TRBJ2-1	CSVDKGRGYNEQFF	TGCAGCGTTGATAAAGGTAGGGGTTACAATGAGCAGTTCTTC
NA	NA	TRBV28	TRBJ2-7	CASSLVTGIHEQYF	TGTGCCAGCAGTTTGGTAACAGGGATCCACGAGCAGTACTTC
NA	NA	TRBV20-1	TRBJ1-5	CSASTQLNQPQHF	TGCAGTGCTAGTACACAGTTAAATCAGCCCCAGCATTTT
TRBD1	once	TRBV5-1	TRBJ1-3	CASSPGQPSSGNTIYF	TGCGCCAGCAGCCCGGGACAGCCAAGCTCTGGAAACACCATATATTTT
NA	NA	TRBV28	TRBJ1-6	CASSLLVPRPRSPLHF	TGTGCCAGCAGTTTGCTAGTACCCCGTCCTCGTTCACCCCTCCACTTT
NA	NA	TRBV7-9	TRBJ2-5	CASSLGASSETQYF	TGTGCCAGCAGCTTAGGGGCCAGTTCAGAGACCCAGTACTTC
NA	NA	TRBV24-1	TRBJ2-2	CATRGTATGELFF	TGTGCCACCCGAGGAACGGCAACCGGGGAGCTGTTTTTT
NA	NA	TRBV3-1/TRBV3-2	TRBJ2-2	CASSPSIEVNTGELFF	TGTGCCAGCAGCCCTTCAATAGAAGTCAACACCGGGGAGCTGTTTTTT
NA	NA	TRBV4-3	TRBJ2-7	CASSQEWPSSYEQYF	TGCGCCAGCAGCCAAGAATGGCCTAGCTCCTACGAGCAGTACTTC
NA	NA	TRBV3-1/TRBV3-2	TRBJ1-6	CASSRTDYNSPLHF	TGTGCCAGCAGCCGGACAGATTATAATTCACCCCTCCACTTT
NA	NA	TRBV7-6	TRBJ1-3	CASSLGAGTSGNTIYF	TGTGCCAGCAGCTTAGGGGCAGGGACTTCTGGAAACACCATATATTTT
TRBD2	NA	TRBV24-1	TRBJ2-1	CATSGMTSGRAYNEQFF	TGTGCCACCAGTGGGATGACTAGCGGGAGGGCCTACAATGAGCAGTTCTTC
NA	NA	TRBV6-5	TRBJ1-5	CASSFGTEGAQHF	TGTGCCAGCAGTTTTGGCACCGAAGGGGCCCAGCATTTT
NA	NA	TRBV3-1/TRBV3-2	TRBJ2-1	CASSQVLAGNEQFF	TGTGCCAGCAGCCAAGTTCTAGCTGGCAATGAGCAGTTCTTC
NA	NA	TRBV11-2	TRBJ2-7	CASSFSSYEQYF	TGTGCCAGCAGCTTCTCCAGCTACGAGCAGTACTTC
TRBD1	NA	TRBV10-3	TRBJ1-1	CASQTGGHTEAFF	TGTGCCAGTCAAACAGGGGGCCACACTGAAGCTTTCTTT
NA	NA	TRBV19	TRBJ2-1	CASSVTDYNEQFF	TGTGCCAGTAGTGTTACAGATTACAATGAGCAGTTCTTC
NA	NA	TRBV18	TRBJ2-7	CASSPITSTYEQYF	TGTGCCAGCTCACCAATTACTTCTACCTACGAGCAGTACTTC
TRBD1	NA	TRBV19	TRBJ2-7	CASSIATGDVYEQYF	TGTGCCAGTAGTATTGCCACAGGGGACGTCTACGAGCAGTACTTC
NA	NA	TRBV5-1	TRBJ2-5	CASSLSREETQYF	TGCGCCAGCAGTCTATCCAGGGAAGAGACCCAGTACTTC
TRBD1	NA	TRBV24-1	TRBJ2-5	CATRGTGTGGAETQYF	TGTGCCACCAGGGGCACCGGGACAGGGGGCGCAGAGACCCAGTACTTC
NA	NA	TRBV2	TRBJ2-1	CASRPGDEQFF	TGTGCCAGCAGGCCGGGGGATGAGCAGTTCTTC
NA	NA	TRBV6-5	TRBJ1-1	CASRSLQGYTEAFF	TGTGCCAGCCGGTCTTTGCAGGGGTACACTGAAGCTTTCTTT
TRBD2	NA	TRBV9	TRBJ2-5	CASSVTSGTQETQYF	TGTGCCAGCAGCGTCACTAGCGGGACCCAAGAGACCCAGTACTTC
TRBD1	NA	TRBV28	TRBJ2-7	CASSTRTGAYEQYF	TGTGCCAGCAGTACACGGACAGGGGCCTACGAGCAGTACTTC
NA	NA	TRBV6-5	TRBJ2-7	CASSHPWGPTYEQYF	TGTGCCAGCAGTCATCCGTGGGGCCCGACCTACGAGCAGTACTTC
NA	once	TRBV19	TRBJ1-2	CASSIARGGYGYTF	TGTGCCAGTAGTATAGCCAGGGGCGGCTATGGCTACACCTTC
NA	NA	TRBV3-1/TRBV3-2	TRBJ2-2	CASSPLADTGELFF	TGTGCCAGCAGCCCACTAGCTGACACCGGGGAGCTGTTTTTT
TRBD1	NA	TRBV28	TRBJ1-3	CASSYTGDVSGNTIYF	TGTGCCAGCAGTTACACAGGGGATGTTTCTGGAAACACCATATATTTT
NA	NA	TRBV28	TRBJ1-5	CASSSSYQPQHF	TGTGCCAGCAGTTCCAGTTATCAGCCCCAGCATTTT
TRBD1	NA	TRBV13	TRBJ1-1	CASSFNRGRGAEAFF	TGTGCCAGCAGCTTCAACAGGGGGCGAGGGGCTGAAGCTTTCTTT
NA	NA	TRBV5-6	TRBJ2-3	CASSGGGRQDTQYF	TGTGCCAGCAGCGGGGGGGGCAGGCAAGATACGCAGTATTTT
NA	once	TRBV29-1	TRBJ2-1	CSVGDRFNVQFF	TGCAGCGTGGGCGACAGATTTAACGTGCAGTTCTTC
NA	NA	TRBV6-6	TRBJ2-7	CASSLTGPSYEQYF	TGTGCCAGCAGTTTGACAGGACCCTCCTACGAGCAGTACTTC
NA	NA	TRBV10-3	TRBJ2-3	CAISGESTDTQYF	TGTGCCATCAGTGGGGAGAGCACAGATACGCAGTATTTT